This T cell receptor beta chain was observed in a study of blood T cell repertoires in COVID-19. Whole-study context: From the United States, Italy and Spain came samples of acute and convalescent COVID-19.

The CDR3 consists of 12 residues. V lost 9 bases, J lost 4 bases, and 3 bases stayed unmatched. Germline CDR1 and CDR2: LNHDA and SQIVND (reference sequence). Per the authors' pipeline: Using reference gene primer amplification, nucleated cell counts were estimated. Data came from immunoSEQ multiplex PCR; TCRdb stores just in-frame clones and leaves some out. V and J calls and clone size are copied from that table; D and trimming were computed from the DNA. The sample has approximately 380,000 clones; more than 70% are singletons. Material for sequencing was PBMCs or T cells enriched from blood (not recorded which). The V call is TRBV19, the J call TRBJ2-7, with 10 bases that match TRBD1. The sequence came from a woman younger than 35 who had recovered from COVID-19. The CDR3 region is CASRDRGYEQYF. Here the CDR3 DNA reads TGTGCCAGCCGGGACAGGGGATACGAGCAGTACTTC.